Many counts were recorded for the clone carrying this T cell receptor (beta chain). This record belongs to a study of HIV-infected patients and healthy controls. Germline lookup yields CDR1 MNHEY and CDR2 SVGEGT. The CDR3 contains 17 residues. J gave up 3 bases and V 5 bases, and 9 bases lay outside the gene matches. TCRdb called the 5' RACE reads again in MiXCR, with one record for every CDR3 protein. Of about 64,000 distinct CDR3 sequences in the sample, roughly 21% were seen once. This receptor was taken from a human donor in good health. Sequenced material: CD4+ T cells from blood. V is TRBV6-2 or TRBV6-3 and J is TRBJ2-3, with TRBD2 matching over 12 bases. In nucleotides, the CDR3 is TGTGCCAGCAGTGGCCGACTAGCGGGAGTTTGGACAGATACGCAGTATTTT. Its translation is CASSGRLAGVWTDTQYF.